The 8 T cell receptor beta chains listed next were all sequenced from one sample in a study of blood T cells in healthy people across ages. Then a second PCR, running roughly 7 to 11 cycles, was carried out with a sample-barcoded 5' primer and a J-beta primer mix. Using its own MiXCR run on the 5' RACE reads, TCRdb lists one record per CDR3 protein. This table holds about 1.8 million distinct CDR3 sequences, about 50% found once. Sequenced sample: blood. Receptor source: a woman between 40 and 50 years old in good health.

The chain joins TRBV20-1 to TRBJ2-1, with TRBD2 matching over 8 bases. In germline, CDR1 is DFQATT, CDR2 SNEGSKA (reference sequence). Trimming cost V 6 bases and J 2 bases; bases outside gene matches: 18. The CDR3 has 18 amino acids. The CDR3 DNA reads TGCAGTGCAAAAGGGGGACTAGGGGAAACGGTGACCTACAATGAGCAGTTCTTC. Translated, it gives CSAKGGLGETVTYNEQFF.

CDR3 amino acids: CASSYEWGIGTDTQYF. The DNA of the CDR3 is TGTGCCAGCAGTTACGAATGGGGAATTGGCACAGATACGCAGTATTTT. The chain links TRBV6-5 to TRBJ2-3; no clear D. The V end lost 2 bases, the J end lost 1 base, and 13 bases lay between the germline ends. CDR1 is MNHEY, CDR2 SVGAGI, per germline. The CDR3 is made up of 16 amino acids.

The chain combines TRBV24-1 with TRBJ2-2, with 9 bases that match TRBD2. This CDR3 has 16 residues. V lost 4 bases and J lost 5; bases outside the gene matches: 7. Looked up from germline, CDR1 is KGHDR and CDR2 is SFDVKD. CDR3 bases: TGTGCCACCAGTGAAGGCGGGGGGGCTACTACCGGGGAGCTGTTTTTT. As protein: CATSEGGGATTGELFF.

CDR3: CSASPSGGAFYEQYF. The DNA for the CDR3 is TGCAGTGCTAGCCCTAGCGGGGGGGCTTTCTACGAGCAGTACTTC. V is TRBV20-1 and J is TRBJ2-7; TRBD2 aligns across 12 bases. Trimming cost V 3 bases and J 3 bases; bases outside gene matches: 6. The germline CDR1 and CDR2 sequences are DFQATT and SNEGSKA (reference sequence). This CDR3 is 15 amino acids long.

As concerns this clonotype: The junction differs from germline at one of its ends, possibly a read error. The rearrangement joins TRBV4-1 to TRBJ2-5; 7 nucleotides agree with TRBD2. Germline loops: CDR1 MGHRA, CDR2 YSYEKL. The CDR3 loop spans 13 amino acids. The CDR3 protein is CTSSQGREETQYF. CDR3 nucleotide sequence: TGCACCAGCAGCCAAGGGAGGGAAGAGACCCAGTACTTC.

J is TRBJ2-1 and V is TRBV20-1; 8 bases fit TRBD1. The CDR3 runs to 14 residues. CDR1 and CDR2 (germline): DFQATT, SNEGSKA (reference sequence). V was clipped by 4 bases and J by 8 bases; unmatched bases: 10. The DNA for the CDR3 is TGCAGTGCTACACGGGACAGGATGCTCCATGAGCAGTTCTTC. This translates into CSATRDRMLHEQFF.

This clonotype was picked up many times. CDR3 amino acids: CSVAVQETQYF. The CDR3 DNA sequence: TGCAGCGTTGCGGTCCAAGAGACCCAGTACTTC. V and J are TRBV29-1 and TRBJ2-5; D not resolved. The V end was cut by 4 bases, the J end by 1 base, with 4 bases between. CDR1 is SQVTM and CDR2 is ANQGSEA in the germline V gene. This CDR3 has 11 amino acids.

The sample holds a few counts of this clonotype. This chain uses TRBV3-1 with TRBJ2-7; D ambiguous. Trimming shortened V by 1 base and J by 6 bases, and 7 bases separated the two germline ends. This CDR3 has 12 residues. Germline V gene lookup returns CDR1 LGHDT and CDR2 YNNKEL (reference sequence). The CDR3 reads CASSQVVSEQYF. CDR3 coding DNA: TGTGCCAGCAGCCAAGTAGTTTCCGAGCAGTACTTC.